These T cell receptor beta chains were read from a single sample in a study of T cell repertoires in cytomegalovirus infection. One entry per CDR3 protein, called by TCRdb with MiXCR from the reads. The profile shows hundreds of thousands of distinct CDR3 sequences, 15% to 20% of them singletons. The sample consisted of PBMCs. The receptors were sampled from a human donor in good health (CMV status not recorded). Some clones in this sample may be carry-over from other donors' samples. Each CDR3 is given with its conserved first and last residue. Fields, in order: clone size, D gene, J gene, V gene, CDR3 protein, CDR3 DNA. The D gene is left open where the match is weak. Expanded clones are given a class, and other clones once, few, many or no size at all.

clone size: few
D gene: TRBD2
J gene: TRBJ2-1
V gene: TRBV2
CDR3 protein: CASSHPGLAGATSYNEQFF
CDR3 DNA: TGTGCCAGCAGTCACCCGGGACTAGCGGGGGCAACCTCCTACAATGAGCAGTTCTTC

clone size: NA
D gene: NA
J gene: TRBJ2-3
V gene: TRBV5-6
CDR3 protein: CASSLAPTPGFTDTQYF
CDR3 DNA: TGTGCCAGCAGCTTGGCCCCCACGCCGGGCTTCACAGATACGCAGTATTTT

clone size: NA
D gene: NA
J gene: TRBJ1-4
V gene: TRBV11-2
CDR3 protein: CASSQKGRWIEKLFF
CDR3 DNA: TGTGCCAGCAGTCAAAAGGGAAGGTGGATTGAAAAACTGTTTTTT

clone size: few
D gene: NA
J gene: TRBJ2-1
V gene: TRBV7-2
CDR3 protein: CASSLEVSHSYNEQFF
CDR3 DNA: TGTGCCAGCAGCTTAGAGGTTTCCCACTCCTACAATGAGCAGTTCTTC

clone size: NA
D gene: TRBD2
J gene: TRBJ2-5
V gene: TRBV5-1
CDR3 protein: CASSSLGLVGETQYF
CDR3 DNA: TGCGCCAGCAGCTCTCTAGGACTAGTAGGCGAGACCCAGTACTTC

clone size: NA
D gene: TRBD1
J gene: TRBJ2-3
V gene: TRBV28
CDR3 protein: CASSTWDRTTDTQYF
CDR3 DNA: TGTGCCAGCAGTACCTGGGACAGGACCACAGATACGCAGTATTTT

clone size: many
D gene: NA
J gene: TRBJ1-1
V gene: TRBV7-2
CDR3 protein: CASSTYVAGTEAFF
CDR3 DNA: TGTGCCAGCAGCACTTACGTCGCGGGCACTGAAGCTTTCTTT

clone size: NA
D gene: TRBD1
J gene: TRBJ1-1
V gene: TRBV4-2
CDR3 protein: CASSLHRGLNTEAFF
CDR3 DNA: TGTGCCAGCAGCCTACACAGGGGTCTAAACACTGAAGCTTTCTTT

clone size: NA
D gene: NA
J gene: TRBJ1-5
V gene: TRBV18
CDR3 protein: CASSPSARVDEPQHF
CDR3 DNA: TGTGCCAGCTCACCATCGGCCAGGGTCGATGAGCCCCAGCATTTT

clone size: few
D gene: NA
J gene: TRBJ1-5
V gene: TRBV6-6
CDR3 protein: CASSLGAYGNQPQHF
CDR3 DNA: TGTGCCAGCAGCTTAGGGGCGTATGGCAATCAGCCCCAGCATTTT

clone size: few
D gene: NA
J gene: TRBJ2-3
V gene: TRBV4-3
CDR3 protein: CASSQDGATRASTDTQYF
CDR3 DNA: TGCGCCAGCAGCCAAGATGGGGCAACTAGAGCTAGCACAGATACGCAGTATTTT

clone size: NA
D gene: NA
J gene: TRBJ2-1
V gene: TRBV20-1
CDR3 protein: CSASSHNEQFF
CDR3 DNA: TGCAGTGCTAGTAGTCACAATGAGCAGTTCTTC

clone size: NA
D gene: NA
J gene: TRBJ1-2
V gene: TRBV7-6
CDR3 protein: CASSLSDYGYTF
CDR3 DNA: TGTGCCAGCAGCTTATCAGACTATGGCTACACCTTC

clone size: many
D gene: NA
J gene: TRBJ1-6
V gene: TRBV7-2
CDR3 protein: CASSYSTGTYTPNSPLHF
CDR3 DNA: TGTGCCAGCAGCTATTCGACCGGGACATACACTCCTAATTCACCCCTCCACTTT